This passage covers 3 T cell receptor beta chains from one sample sequenced in a study of T cells in Graves' hyperthyroidism and ophthalmopathy. There were TCR beta CDR3 regions amplified from RNA transcripts. A first-round RT-PCR of the TCR CDR3 used the HTBI primer set. One entry per CDR3 protein results from TCRdb running MiXCR on the multiplex PCR reads. Of fewer than 650,000 distinct CDR3 sequences listed, 14% are singletons. Sequenced material: blood. Every receptor here comes from a woman in her 40s with Graves' hyperthyroidism.

This clonotype was counted ten times or more. CDR3 loop: CSARLAGHNEQFF. The CDR3 DNA sequence: TGCAGTGCTAGACTAGCGGGACACAATGAGCAGTTCTTC. The V call is TRBV20-1, the J call TRBJ2-1, with 9 nucleotides matching TRBD2. This CDR3 region has 13 residues. J was trimmed by 5 bases and V by 2 bases; bases with no gene match: 1. Germline V gives CDR1 DFQATT, CDR2 SNEGSKA (reference sequence).

The sample holds many counts of this clonotype. The rearrangement joins TRBV2 to TRBJ2-1, with 9 bases aligning to TRBD2. CDR3 length equals 16 residues. Germline V gene sequence: CDR1 SNHLY, CDR2 FYNNEI. Germline trimming cut 6 bases from V and 7 bases from J; bases unmatched to any gene: 13. The CDR3 nucleotides are TGTGCCAGCAGGGGCGAAGGGACTAGCTCTAAGAATGAGCAGTTCTTC. Its translation is CASRGEGTSSKNEQFF.

This clonotype appeared many times. The chain couples TRBV20-1 to TRBJ1-4; a weak D match, TRBD1 (6 bases). V was trimmed by 4 bases and J by 4 bases, leaving 13 bases between them. The CDR3 loop spans 14 amino acids. From germline, CDR1 is DFQATT and CDR2 SNEGSKA (reference sequence). CDR3 in amino acids: CSATGPGVNEKLFF. The CDR3 region has the DNA TGCAGTGCTACTGGTCCAGGGGTTAATGAAAAACTGTTTTTT.